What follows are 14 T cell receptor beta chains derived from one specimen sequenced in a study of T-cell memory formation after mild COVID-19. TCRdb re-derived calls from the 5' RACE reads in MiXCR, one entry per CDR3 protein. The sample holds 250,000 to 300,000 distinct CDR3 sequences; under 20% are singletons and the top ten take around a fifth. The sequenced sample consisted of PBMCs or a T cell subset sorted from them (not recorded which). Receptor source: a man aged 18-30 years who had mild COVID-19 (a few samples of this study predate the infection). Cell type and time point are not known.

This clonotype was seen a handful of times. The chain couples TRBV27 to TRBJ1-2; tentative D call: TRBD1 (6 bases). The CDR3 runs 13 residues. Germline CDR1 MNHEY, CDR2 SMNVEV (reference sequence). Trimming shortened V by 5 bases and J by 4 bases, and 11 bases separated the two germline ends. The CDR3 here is CASSRGGPYGYTF. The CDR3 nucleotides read TGTGCCAGCAGTAGGGGGGGGCCCTATGGCTACACCTTC.

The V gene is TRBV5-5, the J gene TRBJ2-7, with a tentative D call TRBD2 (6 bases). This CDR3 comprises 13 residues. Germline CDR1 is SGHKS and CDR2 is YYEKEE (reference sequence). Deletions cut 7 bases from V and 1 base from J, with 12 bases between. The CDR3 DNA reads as TGTGCCAGCCGCTGGGCGGGATCCTACGAGCAGTACTTC. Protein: CASRWAGSYEQYF.

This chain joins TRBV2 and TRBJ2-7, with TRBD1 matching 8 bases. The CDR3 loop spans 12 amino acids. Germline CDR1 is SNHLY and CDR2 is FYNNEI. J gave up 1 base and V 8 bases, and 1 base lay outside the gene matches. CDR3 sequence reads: CASRDRSYEQYF. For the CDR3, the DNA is TGTGCCAGCCGGGACAGGTCCTACGAGCAGTACTTC.

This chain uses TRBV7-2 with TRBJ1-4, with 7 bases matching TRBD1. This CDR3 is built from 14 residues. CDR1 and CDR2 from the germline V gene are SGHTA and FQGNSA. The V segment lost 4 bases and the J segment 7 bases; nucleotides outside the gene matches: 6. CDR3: CASSSQGGVEKLFF. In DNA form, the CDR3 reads TGTGCCAGCAGCTCCCAAGGGGGCGTTGAAAAACTGTTTTTT.

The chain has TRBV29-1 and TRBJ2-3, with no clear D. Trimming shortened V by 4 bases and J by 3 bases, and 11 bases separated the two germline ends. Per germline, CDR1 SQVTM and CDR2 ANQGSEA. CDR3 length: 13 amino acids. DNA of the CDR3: TGCAGCGTTGGGTCTCCCGAAACAGATACGCAGTATTTT. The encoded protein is CSVGSPETDTQYF.

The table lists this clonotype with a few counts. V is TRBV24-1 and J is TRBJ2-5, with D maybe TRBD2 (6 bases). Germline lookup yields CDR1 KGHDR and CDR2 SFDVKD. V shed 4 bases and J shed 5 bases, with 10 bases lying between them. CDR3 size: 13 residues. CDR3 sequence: CATSESGTETQYF. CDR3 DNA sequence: TGTGCCACCAGTGAATCCGGGACTGAGACCCAGTACTTC.

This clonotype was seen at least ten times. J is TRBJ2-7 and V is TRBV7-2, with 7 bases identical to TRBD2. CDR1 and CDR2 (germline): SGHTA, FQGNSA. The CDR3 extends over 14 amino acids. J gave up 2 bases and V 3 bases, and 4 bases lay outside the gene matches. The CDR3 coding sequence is TGTGCCAGCAGCTTCAGCGGGGAACCCTACGAGCAGTACTTC. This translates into CASSFSGEPYEQYF.

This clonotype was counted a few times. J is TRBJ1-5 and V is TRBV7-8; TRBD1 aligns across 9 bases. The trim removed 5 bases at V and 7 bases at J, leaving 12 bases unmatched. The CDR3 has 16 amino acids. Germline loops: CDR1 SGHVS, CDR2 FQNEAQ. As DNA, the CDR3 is TGTGCCAGCAGCCCTTTGGGACAGGGAGTAAGCCAGCCCCAGCATTTT. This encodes CASSPLGQGVSQPQHF. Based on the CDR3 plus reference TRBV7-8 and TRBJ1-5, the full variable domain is GAGVSQSPRYKVAKRGQDVALRCDPISGHVSLFWYQQALGQGPEFLTYFQNEAQLDKSGLPSDRFFAERPEGSVSTLKIQRTQQEDSAVYLCASSPLGQGVSQPQHFGDGTRLSIL.

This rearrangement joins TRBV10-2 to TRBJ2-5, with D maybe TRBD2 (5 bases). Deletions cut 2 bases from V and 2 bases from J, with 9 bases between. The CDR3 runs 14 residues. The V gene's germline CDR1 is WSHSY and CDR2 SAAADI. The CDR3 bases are TGCGCCAGCAGTGAGCAGCGGCTTCAAGAGACCCAGTACTTC. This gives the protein CASSEQRLQETQYF.

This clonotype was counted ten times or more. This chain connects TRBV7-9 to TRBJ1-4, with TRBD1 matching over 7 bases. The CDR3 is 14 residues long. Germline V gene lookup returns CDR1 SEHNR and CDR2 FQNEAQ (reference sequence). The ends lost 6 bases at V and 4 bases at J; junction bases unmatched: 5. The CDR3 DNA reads TGTGCCAGCAGAGATAACAGGGGTAATGAAAAACTGTTTTTT. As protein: CASRDNRGNEKLFF.

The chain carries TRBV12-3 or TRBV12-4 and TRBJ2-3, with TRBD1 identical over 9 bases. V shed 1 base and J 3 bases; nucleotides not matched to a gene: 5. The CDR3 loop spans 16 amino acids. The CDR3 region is CASSLGGGQGTDTQYF. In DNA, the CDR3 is TGTGCCAGCAGTTTAGGGGGGGGACAGGGAACAGATACGCAGTATTTT.

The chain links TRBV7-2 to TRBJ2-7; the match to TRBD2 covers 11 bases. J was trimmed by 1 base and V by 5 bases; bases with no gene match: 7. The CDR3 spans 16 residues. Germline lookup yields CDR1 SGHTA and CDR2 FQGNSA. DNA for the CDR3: TGTGCCAGCAGCCCTAGGGGACTAGCGGTTTCCTACGAGCAGTACGTC. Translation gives CASSPRGLAVSYEQYV.

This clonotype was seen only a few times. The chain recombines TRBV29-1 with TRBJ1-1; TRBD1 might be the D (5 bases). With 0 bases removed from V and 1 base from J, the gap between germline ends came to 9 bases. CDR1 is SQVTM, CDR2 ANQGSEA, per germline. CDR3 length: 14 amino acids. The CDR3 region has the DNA TGCAGCGTTGAAGATCGGGGGAGGAACACTGAAGCTTTCTTT. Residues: CSVEDRGRNTEAFF.

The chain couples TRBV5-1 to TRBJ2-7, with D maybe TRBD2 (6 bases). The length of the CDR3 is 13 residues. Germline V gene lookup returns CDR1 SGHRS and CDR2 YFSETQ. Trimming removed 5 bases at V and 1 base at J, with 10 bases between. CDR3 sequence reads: CASSAGPSYEQYV. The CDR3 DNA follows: TGCGCCAGCAGTGCGGGGCCGTCCTACGAGCAGTACGTC.